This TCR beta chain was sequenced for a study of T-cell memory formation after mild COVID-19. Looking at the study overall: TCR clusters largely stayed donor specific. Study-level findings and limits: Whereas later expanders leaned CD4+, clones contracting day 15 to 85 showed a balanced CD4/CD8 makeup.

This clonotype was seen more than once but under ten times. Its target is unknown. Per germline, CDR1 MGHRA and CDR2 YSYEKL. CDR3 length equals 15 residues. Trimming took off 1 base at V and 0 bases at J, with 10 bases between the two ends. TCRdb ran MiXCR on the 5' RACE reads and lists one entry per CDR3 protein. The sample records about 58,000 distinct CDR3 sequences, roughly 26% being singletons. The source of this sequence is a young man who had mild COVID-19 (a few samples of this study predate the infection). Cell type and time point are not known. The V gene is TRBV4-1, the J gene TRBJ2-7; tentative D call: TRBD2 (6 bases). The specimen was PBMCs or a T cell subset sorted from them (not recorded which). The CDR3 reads CASSQGPGGSYEQYF. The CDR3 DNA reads TGCGCCAGCAGCCAAGGCCCCGGGGGCTCCTACGAGCAGTACTTC.